This is a list of T cell receptor beta chains from one sample in a study of blood T cell repertoires in COVID-19. Here immunoSEQ multiplex PCR was the method, and the copy in TCRdb shows in-frame clones only, minus some. The table includes 200,000 to 250,000 clones, about 79% detected once. Sample: PBMCs or T cells enriched from blood (not recorded which). The receptors were sampled from a woman aged 40 to 50 with acute COVID-19. Each CDR3 is given with its conserved first and last residue. A D gene is named only where the DNA matches it firmly. Some rows mark clone size as missing; the rest say once, few, many or name a class of expanded clone.

V,size,D,J,CDR3,DNA
TRBV18,.,.,TRBJ2-7,CASSRDSSPGQQYF,TGTGCCAGCTCACGCGACAGCTCTCCTGGGCAGCAGTACTTC
TRBV5-8,.,.,TRBJ2-5,CASSPSVGGFQETQYF,TGTGCCAGCAGCCCCTCCGTCGGAGGATTTCAAGAGACCCAGTACTTC
TRBV7-8,.,.,TRBJ1-1,CASSWRRLNTEAFF,TGTGCCAGCAGCTGGAGGAGACTGAACACTGAAGCTTTCTTT
TRBV27,.,TRBD2,TRBJ2-1,CASSLRLAGGIHEQFF,TGTGCCAGCAGTTTAAGACTAGCGGGAGGAATCCATGAGCAGTTCTTC
TRBV19,.,.,TRBJ1-6,CASSITTNSPLHF,TGTGCCAGTAGTATAACAACCAATTCACCCCTCCACTTT
TRBV7-3,.,TRBD2,TRBJ2-1,CASSLTLAGYNEQFF,TGTGCCAGCAGCCTGACACTAGCGGGTTATAATGAGCAGTTCTTC
TRBV7-5,.,.,TRBJ2-1,CARSSKTTGKAKQFF,TGTGCCAGAAGCTCAAAAACTACAGGGAAGGCCAAGCAGTTCTTC
TRBV28,.,TRBD1,TRBJ2-5,CASSGDRALQETQYF,TGTGCCAGCAGTGGGGACAGGGCCCTGCAAGAGACCCAGTACTTC
TRBV19,.,TRBD1,TRBJ1-1,CASSIQGTGKTEAFF,TGTGCCAGTAGTATTCAAGGGACAGGGAAAACTGAAGCTTTCTTT
TRBV19,.,.,TRBJ1-5,CASSASWGVGNQPQHF,TGTGCCAGTAGTGCTTCGTGGGGAGTGGGCAATCAGCCCCAGCATTTT
TRBV30,.,.,TRBJ2-7,CAWGLGVGYEQYF,TGTGCCTGGGGATTAGGGGTAGGGTACGAGCAGTACTTC
TRBV9,once,TRBD2,TRBJ2-7,CASSLLPSGSYEQYF,TGTGCCAGCAGCCTCCTGCCTAGCGGCTCCTACGAGCAGTACTTC
TRBV10-3,.,.,TRBJ2-7,CAIRDSQSSYEQYF,TGTGCCATTAGGGACTCCCAGAGCTCCTACGAGCAGTACTTC
TRBV5-6,.,.,TRBJ1-2,CASNDWHSTYGYTF,TGTGCCAGCAACGACTGGCACTCCACCTATGGCTACACCTTC
TRBV6-5,.,.,TRBJ1-5,CASRGAGYSNQPQHF,TGTGCCAGCAGGGGGGCAGGCTATAGCAATCAGCCCCAGCATTTT
TRBV9,.,TRBD1,TRBJ2-1,CASSGGTDHNEQFF,TGTGCCAGCAGCGGTGGGACAGACCACAATGAGCAGTTCTTC
TRBV5-1,once,TRBD1,TRBJ1-4,CASSSQGARDEKLFF,TGCGCCAGCAGCTCCCAGGGGGCGCGGGATGAAAAACTGTTTTTT
TRBV4-3,.,TRBD1,TRBJ1-2,CASSQAGTDNYGYTF,TGCGCCAGCAGCCAGGCCGGGACAGATAACTATGGCTACACCTTC
TRBV6-4,.,.,TRBJ1-2,CASSDPGTSEYGYTF,TGTGCCAGCAGTGACCCTGGGACATCGGAATATGGCTACACCTTC
TRBV28,.,.,TRBJ2-7,CASSIKRGGAEKQYF,TGTGCCAGCAGTATTAAACGAGGGGGGGCCGAAAAGCAGTACTTC
TRBV19,.,TRBD1,TRBJ1-5,CASKGQDHHSNQPQHF,TGTGCCAGTAAGGGACAGGATCACCATAGCAATCAGCCCCAGCATTTT
TRBV7-9,.,.,TRBJ1-1,CASSLRGEAFF,TGTGCCAGCAGCTTAAGGGGGGAAGCTTTCTTT
TRBV27,.,.,TRBJ1-2,CASSLIPPLYGYTF,TGTGCCAGCAGTTTAATTCCCCCCCTTTATGGCTACACCTTC
TRBV29-1,few,TRBD1,TRBJ1-1,CSVQEGGMRTEAFF,TGCAGCGTCCAGGAAGGGGGCATGAGGACTGAAGCTTTCTTT
TRBV5-1,.,.,TRBJ1-1,CASSLVVGNTEAFF,TGCGCCAGCAGCTTGGTGGTCGGGAACACTGAAGCTTTCTTT
TRBV19,.,TRBD1,TRBJ1-2,CASSTFEDRGRHYGYTF,TGTGCCAGTAGTACCTTTGAGGACAGGGGGCGACACTATGGCTACACCTTC
TRBV3-1/TRBV3-2,.,TRBD2,TRBJ2-1,CASSQGLAGGNEQFF,TGTGCCAGCAGCCAAGGGTTAGCGGGAGGGAATGAGCAGTTCTTC
TRBV4-2,.,.,TRBJ1-1,CASSQDLGRTEAFF,TGTGCCAGCAGCCAAGATCTAGGGAGGACTGAAGCTTTCTTT
TRBV28,.,TRBD1,TRBJ2-1,CASRKGAVEQFF,TGTGCCAGCAGGAAGGGGGCTGTGGAGCAGTTCTTC
TRBV9,.,TRBD2,TRBJ2-1,CASSVEAQAGGFNEQFF,TGTGCCAGCAGCGTAGAAGCACAGGCGGGAGGTTTCAATGAGCAGTTCTTC
TRBV19,few,TRBD2,TRBJ2-2,CASTRLAETGELFF,TGTGCCAGTACCAGACTAGCGGAGACCGGGGAGCTGTTTTTT
TRBV6-5,.,.,TRBJ2-3,CASRRDTSTDTQYF,TGTGCCAGTCGCCGGGACACCAGCACAGATACGCAGTATTTT
TRBV6-1,.,.,TRBJ1-1,CASSELRQWNTEAFF,TGTGCCAGCAGTGAACTACGACAGTGGAACACTGAAGCTTTCTTT
TRBV6-4,.,TRBD2,TRBJ2-7,CASSEEASGDHYEQYF,TGTGCCAGCAGTGAAGAGGCTAGCGGGGACCACTACGAGCAGTACTTC
TRBV11-2,.,.,TRBJ1-1,CASSLAVGVTTEAFF,TGTGCCAGCAGCTTAGCGGTAGGGGTAACCACTGAAGCTTTCTTT
TRBV24-1,once,.,TRBJ2-1,CATSDPSGINEQFF,TGTGCCACCAGTGATCCCTCAGGGATCAATGAGCAGTTCTTC
TRBV5-1,.,.,TRBJ2-1,CASSPHADSSYNEQFF,TGCGCCAGCAGCCCACACGCGGACAGCTCCTACAATGAGCAGTTCTTC
TRBV27,.,.,TRBJ1-1,CASSPSAGGTEAFF,TGTGCCAGCAGTCCATCCGCGGGTGGAACTGAAGCTTTCTTT
TRBV4-2,.,TRBD2,TRBJ2-1,CASSPLAGGKSNEQFF,TGTGCCAGCAGCCCCCTAGCGGGGGGGAAGAGTAATGAGCAGTTCTTC
TRBV20-1,.,TRBD1,TRBJ2-7,CSASRQGTYEQYF,TGCAGTGCCAGTAGACAGGGGACCTACGAGCAGTACTTC
TRBV7-3,few,.,TRBJ2-1,CASSAQGNSYNEQFF,TGTGCCAGCAGCGCACAGGGTAATTCCTACAATGAGCAGTTCTTC
TRBV2,.,TRBD1,TRBJ2-3,CASSESQGNTDTQYF,TGTGCCAGCAGTGAATCACAGGGGAACACAGATACGCAGTATTTT
TRBV7-8,.,.,TRBJ2-7,CASSFERNSYEQYF,TGTGCCAGCAGCTTTGAGAGAAACTCCTACGAGCAGTACTTC
TRBV11-2,.,.,TRBJ2-5,CASSSRGVGETQYF,TGTGCCAGCAGCTCCAGGGGGGTAGGAGAGACCCAGTACTTC
TRBV5-5,.,.,TRBJ1-3,CASSLAGGESGNTIYF,TGTGCCAGCAGCTTGGCCGGGGGGGAATCTGGAAACACCATATATTTT
TRBV19,once,.,TRBJ1-5,CASSRDRDQPQHF,TGTGCCAGTAGCCGCGACAGAGATCAGCCCCAGCATTTT
TRBV9,.,.,TRBJ1-3,CASSVGGNSGNTIYF,TGTGCCAGCAGCGTAGGAGGAAACTCTGGAAACACCATATATTTT
TRBV9,.,.,TRBJ2-5,CASSPLITGQETQYF,TGTGCCAGCAGCCCCCTGATAACGGGGCAAGAGACCCAGTACTTC
TRBV11-3,.,TRBD1,TRBJ2-3,CASGQGPDTQYF,TGTGCCAGTGGACAGGGGCCGGATACGCAGTATTTT
TRBV19,.,TRBD1,TRBJ1-1,CATTGGQRGTEAFF,TGTGCCACGACAGGGGGGCAGAGGGGCACTGAAGCTTTCTTT
TRBV7-9,.,.,TRBJ2-7,CASSLAPRGDEQYF,TGTGCCAGCAGCTTAGCGCCCAGGGGGGACGAGCAGTACTTC
TRBV19,.,.,TRBJ1-4,CASRRQATNEKLFF,TGTGCCAGTCGCAGACAGGCAACTAATGAAAAACTGTTTTTT
TRBV12-3/TRBV12-4,.,TRBD1,TRBJ1-1,CASSLGGTGGAFF,TGTGCCAGCAGTTTAGGAGGGACAGGGGGAGCTTTCTTT
TRBV6-5,.,TRBD2,TRBJ2-1,CASSYAIAGGREQFF,TGTGCCAGCAGTTACGCGATTGCGGGGGGTCGTGAGCAGTTCTTC
TRBV11-2,.,.,TRBJ1-6,CASSLKGDLHF,TGTGCCAGCAGCTTAAAAGGGGACCTCCACTTT
TRBV6-1,.,TRBD1,TRBJ1-6,CASSEASFGTDNSPLHF,TGTGCCAGCAGTGAAGCCAGTTTTGGGACAGATAATTCACCCCTCCACTTT
TRBV18,.,.,TRBJ1-4,CASSLTYGLNEKLFF,TGTGCCAGCTCACTAACTTACGGTCTTAATGAAAAACTGTTTTTT
TRBV5-1,.,TRBD1,TRBJ1-1,CASSLGPPGQGAAEAFF,TGCGCCAGCAGCTTGGGACCGCCGGGACAGGGGGCGGCTGAAGCTTTCTTT
TRBV6-2/TRBV6-3,.,TRBD1,TRBJ1-2,CASSHGQDSGYTF,TGTGCCAGCAGTCACGGACAGGACTCTGGCTACACCTTC
TRBV12-5,.,.,TRBJ1-2,CASGLWPERETYGYTF,TGTGCTAGTGGTTTGTGGCCCGAACGGGAAACGTATGGCTACACCTTC